This entry is about one TCR beta chain. One end of the junction fails to match germline, which may point to a read error. This CDR3 has 13 residues. Germline-derived CDR1 and CDR2 are LGHDT and YNNKEL (reference sequence). This specimen comes from a study of T cell responses to AZD1222 COVID-19 vaccine. Libraries were prepared by immunoSEQ multiplex PCR; TCRdb keeps only in-frame clonotypes and omits some of them. Here the sample spans approximately 130,000 clones, about 89% being singletons. The sample consisted of peripheral blood, taken on day 0 of AZD1222 vaccination. The receptor was derived from an adult in good health. The chain combines TRBV3-1 (or the pseudogene TRBV3-2) with TRBJ1-1; possible D gene TRBD1, 5 bases. CDR3 amino acids: CASSQGPGTGAFF. The CDR3 bases are TGTGCCAGCAGCCAAGGGCCAGGGACTGGAGCTTTCTTT.